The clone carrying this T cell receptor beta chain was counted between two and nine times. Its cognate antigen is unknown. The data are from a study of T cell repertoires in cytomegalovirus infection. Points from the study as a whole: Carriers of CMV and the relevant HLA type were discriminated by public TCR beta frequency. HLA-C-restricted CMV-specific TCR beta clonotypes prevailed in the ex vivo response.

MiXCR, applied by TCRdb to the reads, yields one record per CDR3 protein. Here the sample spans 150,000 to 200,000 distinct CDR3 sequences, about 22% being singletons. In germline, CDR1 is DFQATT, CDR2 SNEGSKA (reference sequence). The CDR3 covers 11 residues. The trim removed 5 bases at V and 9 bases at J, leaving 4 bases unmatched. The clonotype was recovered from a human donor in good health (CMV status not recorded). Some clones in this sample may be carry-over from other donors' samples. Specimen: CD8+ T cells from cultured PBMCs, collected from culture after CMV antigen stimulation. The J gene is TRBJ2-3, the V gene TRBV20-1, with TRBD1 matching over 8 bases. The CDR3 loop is CSAPQGGTQYF. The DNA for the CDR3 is TGCAGTGCTCCACAGGGGGGCACGCAGTATTTT.